These 2 T cell receptor beta chains were sequenced from one sample in a study of T cell repertoires in cytomegalovirus infection. TCRdb re-derived calls from the reads in MiXCR, one entry per CDR3 protein. The sample records fewer than 200,000 distinct CDR3 sequences, approximately 15% being singletons. The source material was PBMCs. The receptors stem from a human donor in good health (CMV status not recorded). Some clones in this sample may be carry-over from other donors' samples.

The J gene is TRBJ1-5, the V gene TRBV6-1; D is ambiguous. This CDR3 contains 12 residues. CDR1 and CDR2 (germline): MNHNS, SASEGT. Trimming cost V 5 bases and J 8 bases, with 10 bases left between them. The CDR3 region has the DNA TGTGCCAGCAGTCAACAGTGGGAGCCCCAGCATTTT. Translation: CASSQQWEPQHF.

The chain employs TRBV7-2 and TRBJ2-1; 9 bases agree with TRBD2. V shed 6 bases, J shed 5 bases, and the junction held 8 bases outside the gene matches. This CDR3 contains 15 residues. Looked up from germline, CDR1 is SGHTA and CDR2 is FQGNSA. In DNA, the CDR3 is TGTGCCAGCAGGTGGGCTAGCGGGATTAACAATGAGCAGTTCTTC. It specifies CASRWASGINNEQFF. Supplemented by reference TRBV7-2 and TRBJ2-1, the full variable domain reads GAGVSQSPSNKVTEKGKDVELRCDPISGHTALYWYRQSLGQGLEFLIYFQGNSAPDKSGLPSDRFSAERTGGSVSTLTIQRTQQEDSAVYLCASRWASGINNEQFFGPGTRLTVL.